This T cell receptor (beta chain) was recorded in a study of tumor and adjacent non-tumor tissue in lung cancer. In the study overall: The patients, 10 or so men and 5 or 6 women, were 31 to 76 with stage I to III disease.

Germline loops: CDR1 SEHNR, CDR2 FQNEAQ (reference sequence). This CDR3 is built from 15 residues. Regarding the study as a whole: Top 100 clones took a larger repertoire share in normal lung. Shorter survival was associated with higher TCR diversity in tumors. TCR diversity was significantly greater in tumor than normal lung tissue.

No cell sorting was done before RNA was extracted from the tissue. This clonotype occurred a few times. Its specificity is unknown. One end of the junction does not line up with germline, which may come from a read error. The library came from three nested PCR rounds adapted from ARM-PCR protocols. TCRdb called the multiplex PCR reads again in MiXCR, with one record for every CDR3 protein. Among fewer than 85,000 distinct CDR3 sequences, roughly 80% were seen once, and the ten largest hold 9.5% to 15%. The V gene is TRBV7-9, the J gene TRBJ1-1; 10 bases align to TRBD1. This clonotype originated in a woman in her forties or fifties with non-small cell lung cancer. Sequencing used lung tumor tissue. The CDR3 loop reads CASNSGTGVNIEAFF. In DNA, the CDR3 is TGTGCCAGCAACTCAGGGACAGGGGTGAACATTGAAGCTTTCTTT.